The 15 T cell receptor beta chains presented below share a single source sample, sequenced in a study of early T cells in non-severe SARS-CoV-2 infection (dated by TCRdb to the early 2020s). Library prep was done by 5' RACE. Sequencing was carried out with a NextSeq 500. The public reads were reprocessed in TCRdb via fastp at Q25 and MiXCR, keeping in-frame beta chains. Records with the same CDR3 protein are collapsed into one entry carrying the most frequent genes and DNA. The sample table records fewer than 100,000 distinct CDR3 sequences; roughly an eighth of these occur just once. The ten largest clonotypes hold approximately 2.4% of the sample. Input material: whole blood. The source of these receptors is an adult who was a healthcare worker with PCR-confirmed SARS-CoV-2 infection or an uninfected control (not recorded which).

The chain links TRBV11-2 to TRBJ2-1, with D perhaps matching TRBD2 (5 bases). The CDR3 runs 16 residues. V was shortened by 5 bases and J by 0 bases, with 14 bases between the two germline ends. Germline V gene sequence: CDR1 SGHAT, CDR2 FQNNGV. DNA of the CDR3: TGTGCCAGCAGCCCGGGGTCCGGTAGCTCCTACAATGAGCAGTTCTTC. It codes for CASSPGSGSSYNEQFF.

This clonotype has more than one count but fewer than ten. The J gene is TRBJ2-3, the V gene TRBV29-1; TRBD1 or TRBD2 may be the D gene (5 bases each). Per the germline V gene, CDR1 is SQVTM and CDR2 is ANQGSEA. V dropped 5 bases and J dropped 2 bases, with 17 bases sitting between them. CDR3 length equals 15 residues. In DNA form, the CDR3 reads TGCAGCGTTCGACGGGACCCCAGGACCACAGATACGCAGTATTTT. Its translation: CSVRRDPRTTDTQYF.

CDR3 residues: CASSREGNTGELFF. The CDR3 DNA reads as TGTGCCAGCAGCAGAGAAGGGAACACCGGGGAGCTGTTTTTT. The J gene is TRBJ2-2, the V gene TRBV7-2; D is unresolved. The CDR3 extends over 14 amino acids. Germline loops: CDR1 SGHTA, CDR2 FQGNSA. V lost 5 bases to trimming and J lost 1 base, with 8 bases between them.

The rearrangement links TRBV28 to TRBJ1-6, with TRBD1 as a possible D gene (5 bases). V lost 7 bases, J lost 7 bases, and 14 bases lay in between. In germline, CDR1 is MDHEN, CDR2 SYDVKM. The CDR3 runs 14 residues. CDR3 amino acids: CASKRDPVNSPLHF. The CDR3 DNA reads as TGTGCCAGCAAGAGGGACCCGGTAAATTCACCCCTCCACTTT.

The chain is built from TRBV7-9 and TRBJ2-2, with 8 bases lining up with TRBD2. The CDR3 loop spans 16 amino acids. CDR1 and CDR2 (germline): SEHNR, FQNEAQ (reference sequence). V lost 6 bases and J lost 5; bases outside the gene matches: 11. The CDR3 DNA is TGTGCCAGCAGAGACCTCGGGGGGGCGAGTACCGGGGAGCTGTTTTTT. Translating it yields CASRDLGGASTGELFF.

This clonotype was detected many times. V and J are TRBV6-4 and TRBJ2-2, with D possibly being TRBD2 (6 bases). Trimming took off 0 bases at V and 8 bases at J, with 16 bases between the two ends. CDR1 MRHNA and CDR2 SNTAGT come from the germline V gene. The CDR3 has 16 amino acids. The CDR3 bases are TGTGCCAGCAGTGACTCGAGGCTCCGGGAGTCGGGGGAGCTGTTTTTT. Protein sequence: CASSDSRLRESGELFF.

The chain uses TRBV28 and TRBJ1-1; D may be TRBD1 (5 bases). In germline, CDR1 is MDHEN, CDR2 SYDVKM. The ends were cut back, 5 bases at V and 4 bases at J, with 20 bases in the middle. The CDR3 spans 16 residues. CDR3 sequence: CASSASPTVGGTEAFF. Written as DNA, the CDR3 is TGTGCCAGCAGTGCCAGCCCGACAGTCGGCGGCACTGAAGCTTTCTTT. Combining the CDR3 with reference TRBV28 and TRBJ1-1 gives the whole variable domain DVKVTQSSRYLVKRTGEKVFLECVQDMDHENMFWYRQDPGLGLRLIYFSYDVKMKEKGDIPEGYSVSREKKERFSLILESASTNQTSMYLCASSASPTVGGTEAFFGQGTRLTVV.

This clonotype was counted many times. The CDR3 coding sequence is TGCAGTGCTAGAGCTGGGGGGCAGGGACCTTCCGAGCAGTACTTC. Protein sequence: CSARAGGQGPSEQYF. The V call is TRBV20-1, the J call TRBJ2-7; tentatively, D is TRBD1 or TRBD2 (6 bases each). The V gene's germline CDR1 is DFQATT and CDR2 SNEGSKA (reference sequence). The V and J ends lost 1 base and 6 bases respectively, with 19 bases between them. CDR3 length: 15 amino acids.

This clonotype was found many times. The CDR3 region has the DNA TGTGCCAGCAGAGCCCCGGGACAAGACCGCTACGAGCAGTACTTC. Its protein product is CASRAPGQDRYEQYF. The V gene is TRBV11-2, the J gene TRBJ2-7; tentative D call: TRBD1 (6 bases). The CDR3 extends over 15 amino acids. Germline CDR1 SGHAT, CDR2 FQNNGV. The V and J ends lost 6 bases and 3 bases respectively, with 18 bases between them.

The V and J genes are TRBV5-4 and TRBJ1-3; 7 positions agree with TRBD1. Trimming at V came to 4 bases and at J to 4 bases, leaving 5 bases not matched to a gene. The CDR3 spans 14 residues. CDR1 SGHNT and CDR2 YYREEE come from the germline V gene (reference sequence). The CDR3 DNA reads TGTGCCAGCAGCCGGGGACAGCTAGGAAACACCATATATTTT. Protein sequence: CASSRGQLGNTIYF. The full variable domain, rest sourced from reference TRBV5-4 and TRBJ1-3, is ETGVTQSPTHLIKTRGQQVTLRCSSQSGHNTVSWYQQALGQGPQFIFQYYREEENGRGNFPPRFSGLQFPNYSSELNVNALELDDSALYLCASSRGQLGNTIYFGEGSWLTVV.

This clonotype was observed many times. The rearrangement joins TRBV7-9 to TRBJ2-2; D ambiguous. This CDR3 comprises 19 residues. The germline V and J ends were trimmed by 0 bases and 1 base, with 18 bases remaining between them. CDR1 is SEHNR and CDR2 is FQNEAQ in the germline V gene (reference sequence). This CDR3 reads CASSLAGSRRILNTGELFF. CDR3 DNA: TGTGCCAGCAGCTTAGCAGGCAGCAGGCGAATATTGAACACCGGGGAGCTGTTTTTT.

This clonotype was observed at least ten times. This chain links TRBV4-1 with TRBJ2-1, with TRBD2 matching over 8 bases. Germline V gene data show CDR1 as MGHRA and CDR2 as YSYEKL. V shed 0 bases, J shed 4 bases, and the junction held 5 bases outside the gene matches. The CDR3 has 16 residues. The CDR3 DNA reads as TGCGCCAGCAGCCAAGATTTTAGCGGGACATACAATGAGCAGTTCTTC. This gives the protein CASSQDFSGTYNEQFF.

The chain joins TRBV6-6 to TRBJ1-4; D is unclear. The V gene's germline CDR1 is MNHNY and CDR2 SVGAGI (reference sequence). The V end was cut by 5 bases, the J end by 4 bases, with 11 bases between. The CDR3 extends over 14 amino acids. CDR3 sequence reads: CASSHRDGNEKLFF. CDR3 coding DNA: TGTGCCAGCAGTCATCGAGACGGTAATGAAAAACTGTTTTTT.

This clonotype showed up many times. The chain employs TRBV5-1 and TRBJ2-5, with 13 bases that match TRBD2. CDR1 is SGHRS, CDR2 YFSETQ, per germline. The junction had 11 bases not matched to a gene; V was cut back by 4 bases and J by 5 bases. This CDR3 region has 17 residues. CDR3 protein: CASSAGTSGAGVETQYF. The CDR3, as DNA: TGCGCCAGCAGCGCCGGGACTAGCGGGGCCGGGGTGGAGACCCAGTACTTC.

This clonotype appeared many times. This rearrangement joins TRBV7-2 to TRBJ2-7, with D perhaps matching TRBD2 (5 bases). The CDR3 contains 14 residues. The germline CDR1 and CDR2 sequences are SGHTA and FQGNSA. V lost 3 bases and J 5 bases, leaving 14 bases between the germline ends. The CDR3 coding sequence is TGTGCCAGCAGCTTCCCCTTTGTCGGGAACGAGCAGTACTTC. Amino acids: CASSFPFVGNEQYF.